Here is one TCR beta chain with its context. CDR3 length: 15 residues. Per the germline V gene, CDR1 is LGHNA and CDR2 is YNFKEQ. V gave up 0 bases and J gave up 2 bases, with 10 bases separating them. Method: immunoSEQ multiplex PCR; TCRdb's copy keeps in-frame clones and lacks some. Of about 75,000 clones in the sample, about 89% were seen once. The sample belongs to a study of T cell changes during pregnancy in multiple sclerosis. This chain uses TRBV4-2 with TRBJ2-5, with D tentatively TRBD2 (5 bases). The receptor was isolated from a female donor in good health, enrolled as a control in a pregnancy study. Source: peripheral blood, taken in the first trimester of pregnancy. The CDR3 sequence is CASSQEVGLQETQYF. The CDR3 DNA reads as TGTGCCAGCAGCCAAGAAGTTGGACTGCAAGAGACCCAGTACTTC.